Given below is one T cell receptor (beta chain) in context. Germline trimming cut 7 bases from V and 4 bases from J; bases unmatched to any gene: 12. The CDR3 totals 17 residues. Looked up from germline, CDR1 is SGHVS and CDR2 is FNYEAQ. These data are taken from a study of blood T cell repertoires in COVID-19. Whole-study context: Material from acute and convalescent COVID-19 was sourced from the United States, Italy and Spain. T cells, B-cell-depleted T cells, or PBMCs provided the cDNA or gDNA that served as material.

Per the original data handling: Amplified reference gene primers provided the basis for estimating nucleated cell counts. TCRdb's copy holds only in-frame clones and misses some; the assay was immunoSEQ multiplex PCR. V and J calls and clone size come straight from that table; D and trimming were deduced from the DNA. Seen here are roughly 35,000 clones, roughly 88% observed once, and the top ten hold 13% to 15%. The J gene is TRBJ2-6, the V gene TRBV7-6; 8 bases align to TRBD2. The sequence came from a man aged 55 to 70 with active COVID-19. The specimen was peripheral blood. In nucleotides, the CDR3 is TGTGCCAGCACCTCCGAAACGGGAGGGGTCGGGGCCAACGTCCTGACTTTC. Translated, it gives CASTSETGGVGANVLTF.